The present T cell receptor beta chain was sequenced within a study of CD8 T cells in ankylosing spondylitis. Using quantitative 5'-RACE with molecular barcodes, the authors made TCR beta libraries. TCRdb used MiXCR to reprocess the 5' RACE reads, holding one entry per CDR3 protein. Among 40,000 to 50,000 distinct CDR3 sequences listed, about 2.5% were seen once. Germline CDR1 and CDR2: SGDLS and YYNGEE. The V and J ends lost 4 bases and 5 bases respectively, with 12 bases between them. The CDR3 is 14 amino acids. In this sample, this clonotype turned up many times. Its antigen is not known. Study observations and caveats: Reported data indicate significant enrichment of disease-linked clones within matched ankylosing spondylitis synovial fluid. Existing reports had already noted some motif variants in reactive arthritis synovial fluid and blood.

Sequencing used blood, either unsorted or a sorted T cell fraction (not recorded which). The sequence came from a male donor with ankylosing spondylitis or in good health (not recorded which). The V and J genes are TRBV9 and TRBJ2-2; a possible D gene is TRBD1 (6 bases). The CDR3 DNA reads TGTGCCAGCAGCCCAGCAGGGGAGACCGGGGAGCTGTTTTTT. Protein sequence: CASSPAGETGELFF.